Shown below are 11 T cell receptor beta chains from a single sample sequenced in a study of CD8+ T cells in alopecia areata. Reverse transcribed after extraction, RNA yielded cDNA as the sequencing template. Method: immunoSEQ multiplex PCR; TCRdb's copy keeps in-frame clones and lacks some. The table records approximately 180,000 clones, almost 65% of them present only once. The sample here was CD4+ T cells sorted from blood, taken at week 0. All receptors come from a human donor with alopecia areata.

The chain recombines TRBV29-1 with TRBJ2-3; 7 bases agree with TRBD1. V gave up 6 bases and J gave up 3 bases; unmatched junction bases: 9. CDR1 and CDR2 from the germline V gene are SQVTM and ANQGSEA. The CDR3 spans 14 residues. The CDR3 DNA reads TGCAGCGTAAAGAACAGGGGTTATACAGATACGCAGTATTTT. It codes for CSVKNRGYTDTQYF.

The rearrangement joins TRBV30 to TRBJ1-2; D gene unclear. V was pared by 0 bases and J by 8 bases, with 16 bases between. This CDR3 is built from 14 residues. CDR1 GTSNPN and CDR2 SVGIG come from the germline V gene (reference sequence). The CDR3 DNA reads TGTGCCTGGAGTGTATCGGGTGGGCCGCGGGGCTACACCTTC. Protein: CAWSVSGGPRGYTF.

The chain is built from TRBV11-1 and TRBJ1-1; D remains ambiguous. The CDR3 is made up of 14 amino acids. In germline, CDR1 is SGHAT, CDR2 FQDESV (reference sequence). Trimming cost V 1 base and J 5 bases, with 11 bases left between them. CDR3 region: CASSLGGIRTEAFF. The CDR3 nucleotides read TGTGCCAGCAGCTTAGGAGGCATCAGGACTGAAGCTTTCTTT.

V usage is TRBV29-1 and J usage is TRBJ1-1; D remains ambiguous. This CDR3 has 11 residues. V was shortened by 4 bases and J by 3 bases, with 6 bases between the two germline ends. CDR1 and CDR2 (germline): SQVTM, ANQGSEA. CDR3: CSVGAYTEAFF. CDR3 DNA: TGCAGCGTTGGGGCCTACACTGAAGCTTTCTTT.

The chain has TRBV4-3 and TRBJ2-7; D is uncertain. There are 13 residues in the CDR3. With 0 bases removed from V and 7 bases from J, the gap between germline ends came to 10 bases. The germline CDR1 and CDR2 sequences are LGHNA and YSLEER. CDR3 amino acids: CASSQDTQGEQYF. The DNA for the CDR3 is TGCGCCAGCAGCCAAGACACACAAGGAGAGCAGTACTTC.

This chain uses TRBV6-5 with TRBJ2-3; D possibly corresponds to TRBD2 (7 bases). The CDR3 length is 15 residues. The V and J ends lost 2 bases and 3 bases respectively, with 12 bases between them. The V gene's germline CDR1 is MNHEY and CDR2 SVGAGI. The CDR3 DNA reads as TGTGCCAGCAGTTACGGCGGGGGCTTGACAGATACGCAGTATTTT. Translated: CASSYGGGLTDTQYF.

The rearrangement uses TRBV6-5 and TRBJ2-7; 9 positions match TRBD1. CDR1 and CDR2 from the germline V gene are MNHEY and SVGAGI. V lost 5 bases to trimming and J lost 4 bases; unmatched junction nucleotides: 3. This CDR3 has 13 amino acids. DNA for the CDR3: TGTGCCAGCAGTAGGACAGGGGATTACGAGCAGTACTTC. This sequence encodes CASSRTGDYEQYF.

Note on this clone: Germline and junction disagree at one end, which may indicate a read error. The J gene is TRBJ2-7, the V gene TRBV25-1, with D possibly matching TRBD2 (6 bases). The germline CDR1 and CDR2 sequences are MGHDK and SYGVNS. The CDR3 covers 14 residues. The CDR3 bases are TGTGCCACCAGTCGGGACGGGAGTTCCTACGAGCAGTACTTC. Translating gives CATSRDGSSYEQYF.

The chain employs TRBV13 and TRBJ2-7; weak D call: TRBD1 (6 bases). CDR1 and CDR2 (germline): PRHDT, FYEKMQ (reference sequence). Between the trimmed V and J ends, which lost 5 bases and 2 bases, there was a span of 10 bases. The CDR3 covers 13 residues. The CDR3 is CASSNQGTYEQYF. The CDR3 DNA follows: TGTGCCAGCAGCAATCAGGGGACCTACGAGCAGTACTTC.

This sequence joins TRBV7-2 and TRBJ1-5; possible D gene TRBD1, 5 bases. The V gene's germline CDR1 is SGHTA and CDR2 FQGNSA. V lost 5 bases to trimming and J lost 4 bases, with 9 bases between them. The CDR3 totals 13 residues. The CDR3 sequence is CASSRQPNQPQHF. For the CDR3, the DNA is TGTGCCAGCAGCCGACAGCCTAATCAGCCCCAGCATTTT.

This chain connects TRBV7-2 to TRBJ2-3; D not certain. The germline V gene has CDR1 SGHTA and CDR2 FQGNSA. The CDR3 runs to 14 residues. V shed 5 bases and J shed 4 bases, with 13 bases lying between them. CDR3 nucleotide sequence: TGTGCCAGCAGCCCCTTAGCTGCGGCAGATACGCAGTATTTT. Residues: CASSPLAAADTQYF.